The 10 T cell receptor beta chains below all came from one sample that was sequenced in a study of blood T cell repertoires in COVID-19. This table comes from immunoSEQ multiplex PCR, and its TCRdb copy is limited to in-frame clones, with some not included. The repertoire consists of about 84,000 clones, with around three quarters occurring once and the leading ten covering 5% to 6%. Sample: peripheral blood. These receptors were collected from a man aged 50-59 years with active or convalescent COVID-19.

This clone was found many times. V gene TRBV27 combines with J gene TRBJ2-2; tentative D call: TRBD2 (6 bases). Germline V lookup: CDR1 MNHEY, CDR2 SMNVEV (reference sequence). Trimming left V 7 bases short and J 5 bases short, with 23 bases between. There are 17 residues in the CDR3. CDR3 DNA sequence: TGTGCCAGCACTAAGCGGGTCGAGACGGTCGGTACCGGGGAGCTGTTTTTT. Amino acid sequence: CASTKRVETVGTGELFF.

The CDR3 loop is CASSLLQGTGELFF. The CDR3 DNA is TGTGCCAGCTCACTCCTACAGGGTACCGGGGAGCTGTTTTTT. The rearrangement links TRBV18 to TRBJ2-2; a possible D gene is TRBD1 (6 bases). CDR1 is KGHSH and CDR2 is LQKENI in the germline V gene. Trimming removed 4 bases from V and 5 bases from J, with 11 bases in between. This CDR3 is 14 amino acids long.

This chain uses TRBV19 with TRBJ2-6; 7 nucleotides match TRBD2. With V trimmed by 5 bases and J by 5 bases, 9 bases remained unmatched. The germline CDR1 and CDR2 sequences are LNHDA and SQIVND (reference sequence). The CDR3 covers 16 residues. Written as DNA, the CDR3 is TGTGCCAGTAGTCCCGTGGGAGGGCTCAGGGCCAACGTCCTGACTTTC. It yields the protein CASSPVGGLRANVLTF.

The count of this clone is one. J is TRBJ2-5 and V is TRBV3-1 (or the pseudogene TRBV3-2); perhaps TRBD2 as D (5 bases). The germline V and J ends were trimmed by 1 base and 5 bases, with 11 bases remaining between them. The CDR3 extends over 14 amino acids. Germline V gene sequence: CDR1 LGHDT, CDR2 YNNKEL (reference sequence). The CDR3 is CASSQAGSLETQYF. The CDR3 nucleotides are TGTGCCAGCAGCCAAGCGGGGTCACTGGAGACCCAGTACTTC.

This clone was seen a few times. The rearrangement uses TRBV7-3 and TRBJ2-1; D possibly corresponds to TRBD1 (7 bases). CDR1 SGHTA and CDR2 FQGTGA come from the germline V gene. The ends were cut back, 5 bases at V and 6 bases at J, with 14 bases in the middle. This CDR3 has 14 residues. The CDR3 here is CASSPQGGSNEQFF. CDR3 nucleotide sequence: TGTGCCAGCAGCCCGCAGGGGGGCAGCAATGAGCAGTTCTTC.

The rearrangement joins TRBV7-2 to TRBJ2-1, with 9 bases fitting TRBD1. Trimming took 3 bases from V and 12 from J; bases not matched to a gene: 6. The CDR3 has 13 residues. Germline V gene sequence: CDR1 SGHTA, CDR2 FQGNSA. In DNA, the CDR3 is TGTGCCAGCAGCTTTGGAGGACAGGGGACGCAGTTCTTC. It specifies CASSFGGQGTQFF.

The CDR3 nucleotides read TGTGCCAGTATAAATAGGGGATCGGAGGAAAAACTGTTTTTT. Residues: CASINRGSEEKLFF. The chain joins TRBV19 to TRBJ1-4; D might be TRBD1 (5 bases). The CDR3 contains 14 residues. The V gene's germline CDR1 is LNHDA and CDR2 SQIVND (reference sequence). V was clipped by 7 bases and J by 8 bases, with 17 bases between them.

CDR3 bases: TGTGCCAGCAGCGTAGGACAGTTTGGGCCCCAGCATTTT. It encodes CASSVGQFGPQHF. The chain recombines TRBV9 with TRBJ1-5; TRBD1 is a possible D gene (5 bases). Germline CDR1 reads SGDLS; CDR2 reads YYNGEE. V was clipped by 0 bases and J by 9 bases, with 10 bases between them. The CDR3 spans 13 residues. The entire variable domain, with the rest obtained from reference TRBV9 and TRBJ1-5, is as follows: DSGVTQTPKHLITATGQRVTLRCSPRSGDLSVYWYQQSLDQGLQFLIQYYNGEERAKGNILERFSAQQFPDLHSELNLSSLELGDSALYFCASSVGQFGPQHFGDGTRLSIL.

The chain combines TRBV6-6 with TRBJ1-2; 12 nucleotides match TRBD1. This CDR3 comprises 15 residues. The J segment lost 5 bases and the V segment lost 5 bases, leaving 6 bases of the junction unmatched. Germline CDR1 reads MNHNY; CDR2 reads SVGAGI (reference sequence). This CDR3 reads CASSIPGQGAYGYTF. CDR3 DNA: TGTGCCAGCAGTATACCGGGACAGGGGGCTTATGGCTACACCTTC.

The chain recombines TRBV12-3 or TRBV12-4 with TRBJ1-2; D gene ambiguous. Trimming shortened V by 6 bases and J by 0 bases, and 8 bases separated the two germline ends. The CDR3 is 13 amino acids. Here the CDR3 reads CASREGANYGYTF. In nucleotides, the CDR3 is TGTGCCAGCAGAGAGGGTGCTAACTATGGCTACACCTTC.